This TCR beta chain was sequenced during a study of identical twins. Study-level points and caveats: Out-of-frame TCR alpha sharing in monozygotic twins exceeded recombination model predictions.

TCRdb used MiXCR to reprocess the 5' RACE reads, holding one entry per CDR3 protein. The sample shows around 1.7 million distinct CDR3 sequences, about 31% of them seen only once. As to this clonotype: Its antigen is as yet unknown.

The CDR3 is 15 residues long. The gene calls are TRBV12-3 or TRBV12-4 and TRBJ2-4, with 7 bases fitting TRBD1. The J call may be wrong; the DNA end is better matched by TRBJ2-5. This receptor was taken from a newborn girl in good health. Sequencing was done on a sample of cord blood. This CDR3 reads CASSLGQWWRETQYF. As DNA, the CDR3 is TGTGCCAGCAGCTTGGGACAGTGGTGGCGAGAGACCCAGTACTTC.